One and the same sample provided the 31 T cell receptor beta chains below, sequenced in a study of T cell repertoires in aging, cancer and after chemotherapy. The template was genomic DNA from peripheral blood, not RNA. A mixed TRB-A/B primer pool amplified rearranged TRB by multiplex touch-down PCR. TCRdb fed the multiplex PCR reads into MiXCR, producing one record per CDR3 protein. This table has roughly 3,000 distinct CDR3 sequences, roughly 46% appearing once. Sequenced input: blood. The source is a human donor with a solid tumor.

This clonotype was picked up a small number of times. This sequence joins TRBV7-6 and TRBJ2-2, with 7 bases fitting TRBD2. CDR1 is SGHVS, CDR2 FNYEAQ, per germline. The ends lost 2 bases at V and 5 bases at J; junction bases unmatched: 5. CDR3 size: 15 residues. In DNA, the CDR3 is TGTGCCAGCAGCTTACGCGGGAGTGAAACCGGGGAGCTGTTTTTT. Its protein is CASSLRGSETGELFF.

This clonotype has a handful of counts. The V gene is TRBV12-3 or TRBV12-4, the J gene TRBJ2-7; the D gene is possibly TRBD2 (6 bases). CDR3 length equals 13 residues. Trimming removed 2 bases at V and 6 bases at J, with 11 bases between. The DNA of the CDR3 is TGTGCCAGCAGTTTATCCGGGGAGGCCGAGCAGTACTTC. This codes for CASSLSGEAEQYF.

The genes are TRBV25-1 and TRBJ2-3, with D possibly matching TRBD1 (6 bases). V lost 1 base to trimming and J lost 2 bases, with 10 bases between them. The germline CDR1 and CDR2 sequences are MGHDK and SYGVNS. The CDR3 covers 15 residues. As DNA, the CDR3 is TGTGCCAGCAGTGAATCGGACAGCCACACAGATACGCAGTATTTT. Its translation: CASSESDSHTDTQYF.

The sample holds a few counts of this clonotype. The CDR3 bases are TGTGCCAGTAGTGCCGGGAGTAATGAAAAACTGTTTTTT. As protein: CASSAGSNEKLFF. The chain couples TRBV19 to TRBJ1-4; D not resolved. Germline V gene lookup returns CDR1 LNHDA and CDR2 SQIVND (reference sequence). CDR3 length equals 13 residues. Trimming stripped 5 bases from V and 4 bases from J, with 8 bases between. Full variable domain (remainder filled in from reference TRBV19 and TRBJ1-4): DGGITQSPKYLFRKEGQNVTLSCEQNLNHDAMYWYRQDPGQGLRLIYYSQIVNDFQKGDIAEGYSVSREKKESFPLTVTSAQKNPTAFYLCASSAGSNEKLFFGSGTQLSVL.

This clonotype was detected a few times. The rearrangement uses TRBV20-1 and TRBJ1-2, with D hard to call. The CDR3 extends over 12 amino acids. Trimming stripped 4 bases from V and 8 bases from J, with 14 bases between. CDR1 is DFQATT, CDR2 SNEGSKA, per germline (reference sequence). CDR3 amino acids: CSATDGPGGYTF. The CDR3, as DNA: TGCAGTGCTACCGATGGCCCGGGGGGCTACACCTTC.

The table lists this clonotype with a few counts. V gene TRBV29-1 combines with J gene TRBJ2-4; D might be TRBD2 (6 bases). CDR3 length equals 14 residues. Trimming shortened V by 1 base and J by 2 bases, and 9 bases separated the two germline ends. Germline values: CDR1 SQVTM, CDR2 ANQGSEA. CDR3 region: CSVEVGGTKNIQYF. CDR3 nucleotides: TGCAGCGTTGAAGTGGGGGGAACCAAAAACATTCAGTACTTC.

This chain connects TRBV19 to TRBJ2-7; D assignment may be TRBD1 or TRBD2 (5 bases each). Trimming removed 3 bases from V and 0 bases from J, with 9 bases in between. This CDR3 spans 14 amino acids. Germline V gene sequence: CDR1 LNHDA, CDR2 SQIVND (reference sequence). The CDR3 nucleotides read TGTGCCAGTAGTATCCCCGGGGCCTCCTACGAGCAGTACTTC. It encodes CASSIPGASYEQYF.

This chain connects TRBV12-3 or TRBV12-4 to TRBJ2-7; 7 nucleotides agree with TRBD1. The CDR3 has 15 residues. The V segment lost 1 base and the J segment 3 bases; nucleotides outside the gene matches: 6. The CDR3 protein is CASSLDTGQNYEQYF. The CDR3, as DNA: TGTGCCAGCAGTTTAGACACGGGACAGAACTACGAGCAGTACTTC.

This chain joins TRBV7-2 and TRBJ1-3; tentative D call: TRBD1 (5 bases). V was pared by 5 bases and J by 0 bases, with 11 bases between. The V gene's germline CDR1 is SGHTA and CDR2 FQGNSA. CDR3 length: 15 residues. CDR3 nucleotide sequence: TGTGCCAGCAGCGCCGCGGACATCTCTGGAAACACCATATATTTT. Translating it yields CASSAADISGNTIYF. The full variable domain, rest sourced from reference TRBV7-2 and TRBJ1-3, is GAGVSQSPSNKVTEKGKDVELRCDPISGHTALYWYRQSLGQGLEFLIYFQGNSAPDKSGLPSDRFSAERTGGSVSTLTIQRTQQEDSAVYLCASSAADISGNTIYFGEGSWLTVV.

This clonotype occurred a few times. V gene TRBV15 combines with J gene TRBJ1-6, with a weak D call TRBD1 (5 bases). The length of the CDR3 is 15 residues. V lost 5 bases and J lost 10, with 18 bases in between. Germline V gene lookup returns CDR1 LNHNV and CDR2 YYDKDF (reference sequence). CDR3 sequence reads: CATSPRGSQSSPLHF. Written as DNA, the CDR3 is TGTGCCACCAGCCCCCGGGGGTCCCAGAGCTCACCCCTCCACTTT.

The rearrangement joins TRBV30 to TRBJ2-1, with D tentatively TRBD2 (6 bases). There are 14 residues in the CDR3. The V gene lost 2 bases and the J gene lost 8 bases, with 16 bases spanning the gap. Germline CDR1 is GTSNPN and CDR2 is SVGIG (reference sequence). The CDR3 sequence: CAWSPGKAGHEQFF. In DNA form, the CDR3 reads TGTGCCTGGAGTCCGGGCAAGGCGGGGCATGAGCAGTTCTTC. The full variable domain, in which reference TRBV30 and TRBJ2-1 provide the parts outside the CDR3, is SQTIHQWPATLVQPVGSPLSLECTVEGTSNPNLYWYRQAAGRGLQLLFYSVGIGQISSEVPQNLSASRPQDRQFILSSKKLLLSDSGFYLCAWSPGKAGHEQFFGPGTRLTVL.

This clonotype was counted a few times. The V call is TRBV15, the J call TRBJ2-7, with a possible D match to TRBD1 (6 bases). The CDR3 covers 16 residues. Germline CDR1 and CDR2: LNHNV and YYDKDF (reference sequence). V gave up 1 base and J gave up 5 bases, with 18 bases separating them. CDR3 DNA: TGTGCCACCAGCAGAGTGATCGCAGGGGTGGACGACGAGCAGTACTTC. Protein sequence: CATSRVIAGVDDEQYF.

This clonotype was seen a handful of times. V usage is TRBV5-5 and J usage is TRBJ2-3; D is unclear. The CDR3 has 13 residues. The germline V and J ends were trimmed by 2 bases and 1 base, with 5 bases remaining between them. Germline V gene data show CDR1 as SGHKS and CDR2 as YYEKEE (reference sequence). This CDR3 is CASSLRGTDTQYF. CDR3 bases: TGTGCCAGCAGCTTAAGGGGCACAGATACGCAGTATTTT.

The chain has TRBV10-3 and TRBJ1-2; perhaps TRBD1 as D (6 bases). The V end lost 0 bases, the J end lost 3 bases, and 8 bases lay between the germline ends. Germline CDR1 and CDR2: ENHRY and SYGVKD. The CDR3 has 14 amino acids. The CDR3 nucleotides read TGTGCCATCAGTGAGTCTAGGGGGGACTATGGCTACACCTTC. This gives the protein CAISESRGDYGYTF.

The chain employs TRBV5-1 and TRBJ2-1, with TRBD1 matching 10 bases. This CDR3 spans 17 amino acids. V trimming: 3 bases; J trimming: 3 bases; junction bases outside the gene matches: 9. The germline gives CDR1 SGHRS, CDR2 YFSETQ. CDR3 sequence: CASSSLDRGKGYNEQFF. DNA of the CDR3: TGCGCCAGCAGCTCATTGGACAGGGGGAAGGGCTACAATGAGCAGTTCTTC.

The chain recombines TRBV30 with TRBJ1-3; D is perhaps TRBD1 (5 bases). Looked up from germline, CDR1 is GTSNPN and CDR2 is SVGIG (reference sequence). The CDR3 is 14 residues long. The ends were cut back, 4 bases at V and 4 bases at J, with 14 bases in the middle. CDR3 nucleotide sequence: TGTGCCTGGAATCTGGGGCTCGGAGGAAACACCATATATTTT. This translates into CAWNLGLGGNTIYF.

V gene TRBV6-1 combines with J gene TRBJ2-5, with TRBD1 matching over 9 bases. CDR3 length: 15 amino acids. The J segment lost 2 bases and the V segment lost 6 bases, leaving 7 bases of the junction unmatched. Germline-derived CDR1 and CDR2 are MNHNS and SASEGT. The CDR3 DNA follows: TGTGCCAGCAGGGCCGGGACAGGGAAACAAGAGACCCAGTACTTC. Translation gives CASRAGTGKQETQYF.

This clonotype was seen a handful of times. The rearrangement joins TRBV7-2 to TRBJ1-2, with D hard to call. V was clipped by 5 bases and J by 3 bases, with 13 bases between them. CDR1 is SGHTA and CDR2 is FQGNSA in the germline V gene. This CDR3 region has 14 residues. CDR3 sequence reads: CASSPGAGDYGYTF. CDR3 sequence (DNA): TGTGCCAGCAGCCCTGGCGCTGGGGACTATGGCTACACCTTC.

The chain links TRBV6-2 or TRBV6-3 to TRBJ1-2, with TRBD1 matching 7 bases. CDR1 MNHEY and CDR2 SVGEGT come from the germline V gene. This CDR3 has 17 residues. V lost 5 bases, J lost 2 bases, and 14 bases stayed unmatched. The CDR3 protein is CASSPRDSGRSNYGYTF. The CDR3 DNA sequence: TGTGCCAGCAGTCCCCGGGACAGCGGACGATCGAACTATGGCTACACCTTC.

The chain employs TRBV12-3 or TRBV12-4 and TRBJ2-3, with 8 bases lining up with TRBD2. The CDR3 contains 15 residues. The ends lost 7 bases at V and 1 base at J; junction bases unmatched: 7. The CDR3 protein is CASNPSGGGTDTQYF. In nucleotides, the CDR3 is TGTGCCAGCAACCCTTCGGGGGGGGGCACAGATACGCAGTATTTT.

This clonotype was counted only a few times. The V gene is TRBV12-3 or TRBV12-4, the J gene TRBJ2-1; TRBD2 matches 9 bases. V trimming: 7 bases; J trimming: 2 bases; junction bases outside the gene matches: 3. This CDR3 has 14 amino acids. CDR3 amino acids: CASTVAGAYNEQFF. The CDR3 DNA is TGTGCCAGCACCGTAGCGGGGGCCTACAATGAGCAGTTCTTC.

A note on this clonotype: In this CDR3 the conserved last residue, phenylalanine or tryptophan, is missing, so a read error is likely. V and J are TRBV30 and TRBJ2-1, with a possible D match to TRBD1 (6 bases). Trimming stripped 0 bases from V and 4 bases from J, with 10 bases between. This CDR3 region has 14 residues. Per the germline V gene, CDR1 is GTSNPN and CDR2 is SVGIG (reference sequence). CDR3 region: CAWSVGGQYNEQFL. CDR3 nucleotide sequence: TGTGCCTGGAGTGTTGGTGGACAGTACAATGAGCAGTTCTTA.

The chain joins TRBV10-1 to TRBJ2-1; 12 bases align to TRBD2. Per germline, CDR1 WNHNN and CDR2 SYGVQD (reference sequence). This CDR3 comprises 23 residues. V trimming: 0 bases; J trimming: 0 bases; junction bases outside the gene matches: 18. CDR3 nucleotide sequence: TGCGCCAGCAGTGAGTCTCGTGGCTCCCGAGGACTAGCGGGGAGGAGCTCCTACAATGAGCAGTTCTTC. Encoded protein: CASSESRGSRGLAGRSSYNEQFF.

The chain links TRBV12-5 to TRBJ1-4; TRBD1 is a possible D gene (6 bases). This CDR3 has 14 amino acids. Germline CDR1 reads LGHNT; CDR2 reads FRNRAP. Trimming pared 5 bases from V and 4 bases from J, leaving 11 bases between. The CDR3 reads CASGGTLGNEKLFF. The CDR3 coding sequence is TGTGCTAGTGGTGGGACATTAGGTAATGAAAAACTGTTTTTT.

This clonotype showed up just a few times. The chain couples TRBV27 to TRBJ2-7, with TRBD1 identical over 8 bases. V lost 5 bases to trimming and J lost 5 bases; unmatched junction nucleotides: 8. The CDR3 totals 14 residues. Germline V gene data show CDR1 as MNHEY and CDR2 as SMNVEV (reference sequence). The CDR3 DNA is TGTGCCAGCAGTCGATCCGGGACAGGTCACGAGCAGTACTTC. Amino acid sequence: CASSRSGTGHEQYF.

This clonotype was counted only a few times. The chain carries TRBV6-5 and TRBJ2-3, with 16 bases identical to TRBD2. J lost 9 bases, V lost 10 bases, and 4 bases had no gene match. CDR1 MNHEY and CDR2 SVGAGI come from the germline V gene. This CDR3 region has 13 residues. Here the CDR3 reads CATTGLAGGTQYF. As DNA, the CDR3 is TGTGCCACAACGGGACTAGCGGGAGGGACGCAGTATTTT.

In the case of this clonotype: Relative to the germline gene, one junction end is altered; a read error may explain this. The chain links TRBV12-3 or TRBV12-4 to TRBJ2-1, with 9 bases that match TRBD2. CDR3 size: 16 residues. The CDR3 nucleotides are TGTGCCAGCAGTTTAGGAGGCGGGGGGGCGATCAATGATCAGTTCTTC. Translated, it gives CASSLGGGGAINDQFF.

This clonotype occurred a few times. This chain links TRBV7-9 with TRBJ2-7, with unresolved D. From germline, CDR1 is SEHNR and CDR2 FQNEAQ (reference sequence). The V and J ends lost 4 bases and 5 bases respectively, with 9 bases between them. This CDR3 has 12 residues. Here the CDR3 DNA reads TGTGCCAGCAGCTACTCCCGGGACGAGCAGTACTTC. This encodes CASSYSRDEQYF.

This clonotype was picked up a small number of times. V is TRBV19 and J is TRBJ1-5; a possible D gene is TRBD1 (6 bases). The V end lost 7 bases, the J end lost 6 bases, and 19 bases lay between the germline ends. The CDR3 totals 15 residues. Germline-derived CDR1 and CDR2 are LNHDA and SQIVND (reference sequence). CDR3 residues: CASTLQGLRVQPQHF. In nucleotides, the CDR3 is TGTGCCAGTACCCTACAGGGTCTAAGAGTTCAGCCCCAGCATTTT.

The gene calls are TRBV12-3 or TRBV12-4 and TRBJ1-1, with 11 positions matching TRBD1. The CDR3 sequence is 14 residues long. J lost 3 bases, V lost 9 bases, and 6 bases had no gene match. The CDR3 reads CASNRDRGYTEAFF. The CDR3 DNA is TGTGCCAGTAACAGGGACAGGGGGTACACTGAAGCTTTCTTT.

This sequence joins TRBV5-1 and TRBJ1-5, with D perhaps TRBD1 (5 bases). The CDR3 runs to 14 residues. Germline-derived CDR1 and CDR2 are SGHRS and YFSETQ. V lost 3 bases, J lost 4 bases, and 11 bases lay in between. The CDR3 protein is CASSWGEGNQPQHF. The CDR3, as DNA: TGCGCCAGCAGCTGGGGGGAAGGGAATCAGCCCCAGCATTTT.